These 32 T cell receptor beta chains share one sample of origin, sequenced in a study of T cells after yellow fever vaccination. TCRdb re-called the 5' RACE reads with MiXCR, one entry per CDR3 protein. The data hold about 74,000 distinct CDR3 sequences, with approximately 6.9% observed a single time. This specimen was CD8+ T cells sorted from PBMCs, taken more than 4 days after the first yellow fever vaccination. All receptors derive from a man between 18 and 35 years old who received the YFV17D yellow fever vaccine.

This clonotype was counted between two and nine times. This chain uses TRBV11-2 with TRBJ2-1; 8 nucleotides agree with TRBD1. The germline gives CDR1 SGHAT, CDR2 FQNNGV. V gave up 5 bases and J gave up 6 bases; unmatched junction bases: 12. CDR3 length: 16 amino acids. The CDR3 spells CASSPGQGLWGNEQFF. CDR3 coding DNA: TGTGCCAGCAGCCCCGGACAGGGACTGTGGGGCAATGAGCAGTTCTTC.

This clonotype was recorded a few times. Written as DNA, the CDR3 is TGCGCCAGCAGTGACTCGATGGCCCTACCTCGCACAGATACGCAGTATTTT. This translates into CASSDSMALPRTDTQYF. The chain joins TRBV10-1 to TRBJ2-3, with D hard to call. The length of the CDR3 is 17 residues. Trimming removed 3 bases at V and 1 base at J, with 17 bases between. Germline V gene lookup returns CDR1 WNHNN and CDR2 SYGVQD (reference sequence).

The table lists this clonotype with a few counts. The chain's CDR3 is CSVVGARSYEQYF. CDR3 bases: TGCAGCGTTGTCGGGGCGAGATCCTACGAGCAGTACTTC. This chain joins TRBV29-1 and TRBJ2-7, with D possibly called TRBD1 or TRBD2 (5 bases each). The germline V gene has CDR1 SQVTM and CDR2 ANQGSEA. The ends were cut back, 4 bases at V and 1 base at J, with 11 bases in the middle. This CDR3 has 13 residues.

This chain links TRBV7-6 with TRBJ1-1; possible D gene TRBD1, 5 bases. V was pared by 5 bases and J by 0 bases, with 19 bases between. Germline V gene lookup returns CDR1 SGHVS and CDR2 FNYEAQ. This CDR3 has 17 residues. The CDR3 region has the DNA TGTGCCAGCAGCCCCGGGGTGAGGGGCTCGGTGAACACTGAAGCTTTCTTT. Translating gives CASSPGVRGSVNTEAFF.

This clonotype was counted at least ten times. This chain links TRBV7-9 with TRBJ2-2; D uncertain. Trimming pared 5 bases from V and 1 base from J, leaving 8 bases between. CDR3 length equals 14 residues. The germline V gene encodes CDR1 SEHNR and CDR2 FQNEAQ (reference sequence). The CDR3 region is CASSREGNTGELFF. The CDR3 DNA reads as TGTGCCAGCAGCCGAGAAGGGAACACCGGGGAGCTGTTTTTT.

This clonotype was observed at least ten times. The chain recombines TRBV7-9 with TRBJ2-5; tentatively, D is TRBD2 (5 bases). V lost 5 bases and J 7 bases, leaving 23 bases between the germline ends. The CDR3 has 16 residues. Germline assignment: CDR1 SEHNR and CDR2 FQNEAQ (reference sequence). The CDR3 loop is CASSPSGLYLRGTQYF. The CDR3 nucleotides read TGTGCCAGCAGCCCATCTGGACTGTACCTCCGGGGGACCCAGTACTTC.

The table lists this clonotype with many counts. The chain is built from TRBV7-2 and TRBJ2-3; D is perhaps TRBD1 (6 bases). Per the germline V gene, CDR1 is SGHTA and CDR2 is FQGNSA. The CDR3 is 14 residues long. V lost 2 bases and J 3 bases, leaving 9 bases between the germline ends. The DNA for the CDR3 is TGTGCCAGCAGCTTAAATCAGGGGACAGATACGCAGTATTTT. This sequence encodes CASSLNQGTDTQYF.

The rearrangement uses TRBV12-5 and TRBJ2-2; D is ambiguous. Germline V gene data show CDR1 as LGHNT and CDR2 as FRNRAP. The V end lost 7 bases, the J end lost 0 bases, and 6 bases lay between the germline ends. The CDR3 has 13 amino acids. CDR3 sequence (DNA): TGTGCTAGTGAGGCCGCGAACACCGGGGAGCTGTTTTTT. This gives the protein CASEAANTGELFF.

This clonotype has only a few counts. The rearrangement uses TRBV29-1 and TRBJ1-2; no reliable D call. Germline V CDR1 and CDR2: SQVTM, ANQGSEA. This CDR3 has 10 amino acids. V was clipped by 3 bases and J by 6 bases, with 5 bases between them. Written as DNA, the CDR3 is TGCAGCGTTGACAGAGATGGCTACACCTTC. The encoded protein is CSVDRDGYTF.

The CDR3 DNA reads TGCGCCAGCAGCCAAGACCTCGGACAGGGGGCAGGGAATGAGCAGTTCTTC. Translation: CASSQDLGQGAGNEQFF. V gene TRBV4-3 combines with J gene TRBJ2-1, with TRBD1 identical over 11 bases. This CDR3 comprises 17 residues. Germline trimming cut 0 bases from V and 7 bases from J; bases unmatched to any gene: 8. The V gene's germline CDR1 is LGHNA and CDR2 YSLEER.

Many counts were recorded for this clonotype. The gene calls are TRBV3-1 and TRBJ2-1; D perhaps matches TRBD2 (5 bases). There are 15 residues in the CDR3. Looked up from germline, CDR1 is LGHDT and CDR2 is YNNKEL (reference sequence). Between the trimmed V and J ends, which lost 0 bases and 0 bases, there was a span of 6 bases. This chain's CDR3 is CASSQDGSSYNEQFF. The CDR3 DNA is TGTGCCAGCAGCCAAGATGGGAGCTCCTACAATGAGCAGTTCTTC.

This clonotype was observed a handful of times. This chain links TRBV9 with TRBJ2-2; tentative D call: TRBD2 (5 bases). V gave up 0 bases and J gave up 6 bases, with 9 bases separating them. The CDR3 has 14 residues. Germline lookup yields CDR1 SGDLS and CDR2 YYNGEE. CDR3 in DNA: TGTGCCAGCAGCGTAGGGAATAGCGCCGGGGAGCTGTTTTTT. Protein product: CASSVGNSAGELFF.

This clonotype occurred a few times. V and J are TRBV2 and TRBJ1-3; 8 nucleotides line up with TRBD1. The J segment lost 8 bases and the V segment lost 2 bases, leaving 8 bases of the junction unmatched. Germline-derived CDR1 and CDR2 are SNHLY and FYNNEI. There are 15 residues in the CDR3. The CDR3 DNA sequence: TGTGCCAGCAGTGAACTGGACAGGGCTGCGGACACCATATATTTT. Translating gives CASSELDRAADTIYF.

The CDR3 here is CASSPGQGVKESNQPQHF. The CDR3 DNA follows: TGTGCCAGTAGTCCGGGACAGGGGGTAAAGGAGAGCAATCAGCCCCAGCATTTT. V gene TRBV19 combines with J gene TRBJ1-5; 11 nucleotides align to TRBD1. V trimming: 5 bases; J trimming: 1 base; junction bases outside the gene matches: 10. CDR3 size: 18 residues. Germline-derived CDR1 and CDR2 are LNHDA and SQIVND (reference sequence).

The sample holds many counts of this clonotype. CDR3 sequence reads: CASSQVERGAQNTGELFF. The CDR3 DNA reads TGTGCCAGCAGCCAAGTGGAGCGGGGGGCCCAAAACACCGGGGAGCTGTTTTTT. This chain connects TRBV14 to TRBJ2-2; 9 nucleotides agree with TRBD2. The CDR3 contains 18 residues. After removal of 1 base from V and 2 bases from J, the junction contained 8 bases not matched to a gene. Germline CDR1 reads SGHDN; CDR2 reads FVKESK.

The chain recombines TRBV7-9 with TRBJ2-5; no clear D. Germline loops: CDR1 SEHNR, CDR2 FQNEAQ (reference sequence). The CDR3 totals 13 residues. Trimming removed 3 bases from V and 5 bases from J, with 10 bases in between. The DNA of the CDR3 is TGTGCCAGCAGCTTGACACTGTGTGAGACCCAGTACTTC. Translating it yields CASSLTLCETQYF.

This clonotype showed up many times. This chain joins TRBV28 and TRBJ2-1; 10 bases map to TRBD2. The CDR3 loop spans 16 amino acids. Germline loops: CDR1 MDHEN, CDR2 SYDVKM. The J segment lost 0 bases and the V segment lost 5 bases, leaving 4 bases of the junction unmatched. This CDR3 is CASSILAGSSYNEQFF. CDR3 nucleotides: TGTGCCAGCAGTATACTAGCGGGGAGCTCCTACAATGAGCAGTTCTTC.

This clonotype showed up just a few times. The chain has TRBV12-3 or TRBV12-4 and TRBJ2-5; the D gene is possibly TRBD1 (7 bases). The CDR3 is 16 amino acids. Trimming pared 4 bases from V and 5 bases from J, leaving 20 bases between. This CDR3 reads CASSSGGGGTVETQYF. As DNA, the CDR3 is TGTGCCAGCAGTTCTGGGGGTGGCGGGACAGTCGAGACCCAGTACTTC.

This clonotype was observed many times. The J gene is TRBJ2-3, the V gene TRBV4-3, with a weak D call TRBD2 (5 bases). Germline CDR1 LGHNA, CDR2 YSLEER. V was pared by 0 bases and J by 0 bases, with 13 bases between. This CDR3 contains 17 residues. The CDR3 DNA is TGCGCCAGCAGCCAAGATCGTAGACGGACTAGCACAGATACGCAGTATTTT. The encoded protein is CASSQDRRRTSTDTQYF.

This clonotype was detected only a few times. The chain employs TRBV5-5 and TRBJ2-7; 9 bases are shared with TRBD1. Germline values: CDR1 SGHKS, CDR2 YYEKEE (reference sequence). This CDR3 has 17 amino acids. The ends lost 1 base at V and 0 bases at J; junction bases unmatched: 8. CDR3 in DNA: TGTGCCAGCAGCTTGACACCTCTGACAGGGGGCTCCTACGAGCAGTACGTC. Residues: CASSLTPLTGGSYEQYV.

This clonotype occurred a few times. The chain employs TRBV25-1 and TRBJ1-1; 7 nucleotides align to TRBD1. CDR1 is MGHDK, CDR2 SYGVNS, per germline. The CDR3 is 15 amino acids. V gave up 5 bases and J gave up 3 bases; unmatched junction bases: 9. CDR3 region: CASSSSDRIDTEAFF. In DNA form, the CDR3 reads TGTGCCAGCAGTTCCTCGGACAGGATTGACACTGAAGCTTTCTTT.

This CDR3 reads CASSHPGMNTEAFF. DNA for the CDR3: TGCGCCAGCAGTCATCCAGGGATGAACACTGAAGCTTTCTTT. The chain uses TRBV10-2 and TRBJ1-1, with a tentative D call TRBD1 (5 bases). Germline V gives CDR1 WSHSY, CDR2 SAAADI. The CDR3 loop spans 14 amino acids. The V end lost 5 bases, the J end lost 0 bases, and 10 bases lay between the germline ends.

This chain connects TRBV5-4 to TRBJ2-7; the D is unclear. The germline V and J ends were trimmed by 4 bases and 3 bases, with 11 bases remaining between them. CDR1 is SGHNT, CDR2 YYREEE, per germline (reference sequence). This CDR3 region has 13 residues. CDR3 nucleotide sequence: TGTGCCAGCAGCCGCGGACCAAGCTACGAGCAGTACGTC. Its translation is CASSRGPSYEQYV.

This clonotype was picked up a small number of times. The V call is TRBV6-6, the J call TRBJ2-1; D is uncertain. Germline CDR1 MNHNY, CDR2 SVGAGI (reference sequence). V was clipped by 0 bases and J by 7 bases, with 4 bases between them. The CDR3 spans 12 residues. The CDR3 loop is CASSYSGNEQFF. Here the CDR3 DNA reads TGTGCCAGCAGTTACTCGGGTAATGAGCAGTTCTTC.

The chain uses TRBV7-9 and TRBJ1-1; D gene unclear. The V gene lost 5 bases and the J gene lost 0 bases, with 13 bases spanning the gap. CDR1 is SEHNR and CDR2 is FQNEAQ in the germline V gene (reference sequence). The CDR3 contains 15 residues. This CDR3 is CASSRVSTVNTEAFF. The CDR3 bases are TGTGCCAGCAGCCGTGTGTCGACTGTGAACACTGAAGCTTTCTTT. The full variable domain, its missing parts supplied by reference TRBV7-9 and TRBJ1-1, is DTGVSQNPRHKITKRGQNVTFRCDPISEHNRLYWYRQTLGQGPEFLTYFQNEAQLEKSRLLSDRFSAERPKGSFSTLEIQRTEQGDSAMYLCASSRVSTVNTEAFFGQGTRLTVV.

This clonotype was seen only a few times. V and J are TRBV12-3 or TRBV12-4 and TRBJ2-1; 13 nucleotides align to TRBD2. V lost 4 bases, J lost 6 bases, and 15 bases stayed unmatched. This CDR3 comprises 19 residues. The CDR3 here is CASSSWTLTSGGSLNEQFF. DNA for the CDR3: TGTGCCAGCAGTTCCTGGACTTTGACTAGCGGGGGGAGTCTCAATGAGCAGTTCTTC.

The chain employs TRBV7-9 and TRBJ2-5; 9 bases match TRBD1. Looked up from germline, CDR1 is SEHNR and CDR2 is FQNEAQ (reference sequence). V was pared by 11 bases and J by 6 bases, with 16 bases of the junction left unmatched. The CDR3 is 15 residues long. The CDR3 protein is CAERDRESVVKTQYF. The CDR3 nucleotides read TGTGCCGAAAGGGACAGGGAGTCCGTTGTGAAGACCCAGTACTTC.

The CDR3 protein is CASSSQDEQYF. CDR3 DNA sequence: TGTGCCAGCAGCTCGCAGGACGAGCAGTACTTC. The chain recombines TRBV5-4 with TRBJ2-7; no clear D gene. The CDR3 loop spans 11 amino acids. CDR1 is SGHNT, CDR2 YYREEE, per germline (reference sequence). The V and J ends lost 3 bases and 5 bases respectively, with 6 bases between them.

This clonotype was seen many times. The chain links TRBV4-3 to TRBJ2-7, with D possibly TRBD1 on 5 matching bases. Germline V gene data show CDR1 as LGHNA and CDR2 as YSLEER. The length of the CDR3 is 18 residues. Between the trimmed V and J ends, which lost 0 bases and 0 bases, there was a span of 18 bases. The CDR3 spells CASSQDPLRTRVSYEQYF. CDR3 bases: TGCGCCAGCAGCCAAGATCCCCTACGGACAAGGGTCTCCTACGAGCAGTACTTC.

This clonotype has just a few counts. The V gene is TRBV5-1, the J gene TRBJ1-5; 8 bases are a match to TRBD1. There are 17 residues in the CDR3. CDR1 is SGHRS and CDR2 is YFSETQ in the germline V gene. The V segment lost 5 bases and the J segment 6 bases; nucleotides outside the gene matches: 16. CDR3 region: CASRQKDRARVSQPQHF. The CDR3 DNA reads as TGCGCCAGCAGGCAGAAGGACAGGGCCCGGGTTTCTCAGCCCCAGCATTTT.

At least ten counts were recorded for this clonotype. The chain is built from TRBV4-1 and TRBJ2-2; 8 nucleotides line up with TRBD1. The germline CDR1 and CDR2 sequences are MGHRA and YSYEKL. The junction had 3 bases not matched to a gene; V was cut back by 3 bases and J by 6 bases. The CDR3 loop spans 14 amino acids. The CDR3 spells CASSQGQASGELFF. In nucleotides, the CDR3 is TGCGCCAGCAGCCAGGGACAGGCGTCCGGGGAGCTGTTTTTT.

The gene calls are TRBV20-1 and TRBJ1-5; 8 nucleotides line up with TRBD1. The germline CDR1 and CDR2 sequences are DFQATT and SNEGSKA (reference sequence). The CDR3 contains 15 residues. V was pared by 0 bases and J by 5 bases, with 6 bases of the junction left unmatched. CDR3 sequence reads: CSARDATGDHQPQHF. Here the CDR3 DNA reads TGCAGTGCTAGAGATGCGACAGGGGATCATCAGCCCCAGCATTTT.